This record looks at one T cell receptor beta chain sequence and its context. Its specificity is not known. Only in-frame clones appear in the TCRdb table, and some are missing; sequencing was by immunoSEQ multiplex PCR. The repertoire holds roughly 500,000 clones, with 89% as singletons. Described treatment: some 20 received Ad26.COV2.S at low or high dose, single or two shots; 5 received placebo; per-sample allocation not given. Sampling was performed 63 days after the first vaccine or placebo injection. The data were taken from a study of Ad26.COV2.S vaccination and SARS-CoV-2 variants. The CDR3 spans 18 residues. CDR1 is SGHNT and CDR2 is YENEEA in the germline V gene. With 5 bases clipped from V and 4 bases from J, the junction kept 15 bases outside the gene matches. Study-wide results and limits: Compared with placebo recipients, vaccine recipients had higher spike-specific TCR breadth. Total T cell responses were possibly underestimated by TCR breadth and depth analyses.

Sequences were derived from peripheral blood, sampled in a trial of Ad26.COV2.S vaccine versus placebo. The genes are TRBV11-3 and TRBJ2-1, with 9 bases aligning to TRBD1. This TCR came from a person between 18 and 65 years old who received the Ad26.COV2.S COVID-19 vaccine or a placebo. The DNA of the CDR3 is TGTGCCAGCAGCCCGGGACAGGGTAAGGGCAACCGGTACAATGAGCAGTTCTTC. Translated, it gives CASSPGQGKGNRYNEQFF.